At least ten counts were recorded for the clone carrying this TCR beta chain. Its antigen is not known. TCRdb reprocessed the 5' RACE reads with MiXCR, giving one entry per CDR3 protein. The sample comprises 450,000 or so distinct CDR3 sequences, 13% to 15% of which are singletons, and approximately 0.52% rests with the top ten. CDR1 is LGHNA, CDR2 YSLEER, per germline. V dropped 1 base and J dropped 3 bases, with 12 bases sitting between them. This CDR3 has 16 amino acids. The sample is drawn from a study of identical twins. Findings and limits, study-wide: The authors drew conclusions from cross-sectional statistical analysis rather than following the same donors.

Only healthy Caucasians were enrolled as donors. These data were likewise used in another study, on yellow fever vaccine responses in identical twins.

Sequenced input: CD4+ T cells sorted from blood. The gene calls are TRBV4-3 and TRBJ2-2, with D maybe TRBD1 (6 bases). The TCR originated in a woman under 30 in good health. DNA of the CDR3: TGCGCCAGCAGCCAAGGGCAGGGGAAGTACACCGGGGAGCTGTTTTTT. Translation: CASSQGQGKYTGELFF.